This note documents a single T cell receptor (beta chain) sequence. Only a few counts were recorded for this clone. This clone's antigen is unknown. No much larger clonotype is one base removed from it; base qualities were not supplied. TCRbeta CDR3 regions were amplified from genomic DNA by means of the immunoSEQ Assay, a bias-controlled multiplex PCR. The authors processed their data as follows. The number of nucleated cells in each sample was estimated from the amplification of reference gene primers within the assay. To quantify the absolute abundance of each unique TCRbeta CDR3 rearrangement, sequence reads were collapsed and filtered. For each sample, productive Simpson clonality was calculated as the square root of Simpson's diversity index over productive rearrangements. Imported from immuneACCESS, the table was reduced by TCRdb to in-frame sequences with V and J called. These copies leave out some clones; in studies compared against another copy, an unresolved V gene accounts for under half, and the cause of the remainder is not known. That table is the source of V, J and clone size, and D and trimming were worked out from the DNA. The sample table shows a few hundred thousand clones, and around 83% are seen once. The top ten clones comprise 1.4% of the sample.

The germline V gene (reference sequence) specifies SEHNR as CDR1 and FQNEAQ as CDR2. Counted from cysteine to phenylalanine, this CDR3 has 18 amino acids. Only the CDR3 DNA is retained, 54 bases long and in frame from the first base. Trimming takes 5 bases from V and 0 bases from J, and the germline ends sit 20 bases apart. Another Seattle source contributed samples from volunteer blood donors who had recovered from COVID-19. Whole blood was collected in K2EDTA tubes by collaborating institutions according to the institutions' own protocols. For TCRbeta analysis, collaborators shipped samples in one of three forms: frozen whole blood, isolated PBMCs, or DNA extracted from either of those sample types. This sample is drawn from a study of blood T cell repertoires in COVID-19 (TCRdb year 2020). Background for the entire study: Collaborator samples came from the United States, Italy and Spain and covered acute and convalescent phases of COVID-19. The prospective study material was composed of cDNA or gDNA derived from T cells, B-cell-depleted T cells, or PBMCs. Deeply sampled blood TCRbeta repertoires from subjects exposed to, actively infected with, or recovered from COVID-19 were included in the dataset. The repertoires were made available in a free public database intended to serve as a resource for research on the immune response to SARS-CoV-2. The samples were drawn from two sources: the first 160 participants of the ongoing ImmuneRACE study, and approximately 1,300 subjects contributed by 6 global collaborators. Sample metadata almost always included a de-identified subject ID, COVID-19 status, age in years and sex. Where HLA class I and class II types were available, the types were taken from metadata supplied by the sample provider, not from assay-based typing.

Here is what the overall study found, with its caveats: The amount of clinical and demographic metadata varied by source and participant and was provided uncurated.

The V and J segments used are TRBV7-9 and TRBJ2-1, and TRBD2 may be the D gene, going by 5 matching bases. The TCR was taken from a woman aged 40 to 49 who had recovered from COVID-19. Sequenced material: peripheral blood. The nucleotide sequence reads TGTGCCAGCAGCCCTCCCCCGAGCGATGGAGGCTCCTACAATGAGCAGTTCTTC. Its product reads: CASSPPPSDGGSYNEQFF.